The subject of this entry is one T cell receptor (beta chain). Antigen specificity is unknown. The repertoire was sequenced with immunoSEQ multiplex PCR; TCRdb's copy has only in-frame clones and lacks some. The sample holds 95,000 or so clones; about 91% are singletons and the top ten take 0.51%. This sample stems from a study of OX40 agonist ivuxolimab in advanced cancers. The CDR3 extends over 15 amino acids. The V and J ends lost 0 bases and 5 bases respectively, with 14 bases between them. CDR1 and CDR2 from the germline V gene are MNHEY and SVGAGI. Study results and limitations: Partly responding patients at 0.1-3.0 mg/kg showed some of the smallest clonal expansion. Some patients without response likewise showed low normalized clonal expansion. Determination of antigen specificity was not performed for the expanded peripheral T cells. Expanded clones belonging to CD8+ T cells outnumbered, on average, those of CD4+.

This TCR derives from an adult with an advanced solid tumor such as melanoma, head and neck, liver or kidney cancer. The chain combines TRBV6-5 with TRBJ2-7; D is unresolved. Sample: CD4+ or CD8+ T cells sorted from blood, taken in a trial of the OX40 agonist ivuxolimab. The CDR3 coding sequence is TGTGCCAGCAGTTACTCGAGCGCCAGTGGGAACGAGCAGTACTTC. Translated: CASSYSSASGNEQYF.